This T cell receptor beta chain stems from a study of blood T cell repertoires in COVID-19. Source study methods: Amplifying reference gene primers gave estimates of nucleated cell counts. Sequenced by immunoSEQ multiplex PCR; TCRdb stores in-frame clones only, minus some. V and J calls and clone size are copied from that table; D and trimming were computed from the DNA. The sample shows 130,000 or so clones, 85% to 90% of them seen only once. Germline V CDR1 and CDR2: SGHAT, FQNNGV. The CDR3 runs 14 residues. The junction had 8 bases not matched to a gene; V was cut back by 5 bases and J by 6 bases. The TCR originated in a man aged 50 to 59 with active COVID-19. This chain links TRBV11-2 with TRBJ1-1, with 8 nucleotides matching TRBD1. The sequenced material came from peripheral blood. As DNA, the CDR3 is TGTGCCAGCAGCACGCGCGACAGGGGCGCTGAAGCTTTCTTT. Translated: CASSTRDRGAEAFF.